The clone carrying this T cell receptor (beta chain) is a singleton in its sample. V was shortened by 10 bases and J by 5 bases, with 17 bases between the two germline ends. This CDR3 has 13 amino acids. Germline CDR1 SGHKS, CDR2 YYEKEE (reference sequence). These data belong to a study of blood T cell repertoires in COVID-19. TCRdb's copy holds only in-frame clones and misses some; the assay was immunoSEQ multiplex PCR. The table includes 75,000 to 100,000 clones, around 87% detected once. The sequence derives from a human donor with acute or convalescent COVID-19. The donor label of this sample is uncertain. The sample was peripheral blood. This rearrangement joins TRBV5-5 to TRBJ2-3, with a tentative D call TRBD2 (5 bases). CDR3 in amino acids: CAARTSMQDTQYF. The CDR3 DNA reads TGTGCCGCCCGGACTTCAATGCAAGATACGCAGTATTTT.